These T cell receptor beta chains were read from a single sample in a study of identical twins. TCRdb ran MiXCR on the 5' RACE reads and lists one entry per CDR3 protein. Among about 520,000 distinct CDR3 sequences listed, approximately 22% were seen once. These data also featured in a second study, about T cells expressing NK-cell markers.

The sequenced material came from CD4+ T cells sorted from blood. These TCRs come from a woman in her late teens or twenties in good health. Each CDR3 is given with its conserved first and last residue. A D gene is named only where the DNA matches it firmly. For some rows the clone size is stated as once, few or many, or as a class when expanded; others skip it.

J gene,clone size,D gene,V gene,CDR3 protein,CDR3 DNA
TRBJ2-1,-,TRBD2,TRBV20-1,CSAILAGVRGNEQFF,TGCAGTGCTATTTTAGCGGGAGTACGCGGCAATGAGCAGTTCTTC
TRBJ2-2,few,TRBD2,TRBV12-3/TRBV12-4,CASSPLAGVSTGELFF,TGTGCCAGCAGCCCACTAGCGGGGGTCTCTACCGGGGAGCTGTTTTTT
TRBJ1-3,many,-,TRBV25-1,CASSERSFSGNTIYF,TGTGCCAGCAGTGAACGGAGTTTCTCTGGAAACACCATATATTTT
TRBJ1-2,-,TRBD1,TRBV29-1,CSVEMGQGNYGYTF,TGCAGCGTTGAAATGGGACAGGGAAACTATGGCTACACCTTC
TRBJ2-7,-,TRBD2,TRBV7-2,CASSGYSGRAYEQYF,TGTGCCAGCAGCGGGTATAGCGGGAGGGCCTACGAGCAGTACTTC
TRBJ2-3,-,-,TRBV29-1,CIRSRGIDTQYF,TGCATCCGTTCCAGGGGAATAGATACGCAGTATTTT
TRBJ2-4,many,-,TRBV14,CASSQEVAGNIQYF,TGTGCCAGCAGCCAAGAAGTAGCAGGAAACATTCAGTACTTC
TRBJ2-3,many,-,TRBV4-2,CASSQDPQGTDTQYF,TGTGCCAGCAGCCAAGATCCACAAGGCACAGATACGCAGTATTTT
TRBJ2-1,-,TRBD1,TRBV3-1,CASSPDPGQGIWEQFF,TGTGCCAGCAGCCCAGATCCGGGACAGGGGATTTGGGAGCAGTTCTTC
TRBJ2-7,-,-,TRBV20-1,CSARDIGRGNEQYF,TGCAGTGCTAGAGATATAGGCAGGGGCAACGAGCAGTACTTC
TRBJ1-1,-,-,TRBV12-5,CASGLVNLRDTEAFF,TGTGCTAGTGGTTTGGTAAACTTACGGGACACCGAAGCTTTCTTT
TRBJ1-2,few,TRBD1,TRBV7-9,CASSLRDRGKVYGYTF,TGTGCCAGCAGCTTACGAGACAGGGGGAAGGTCTATGGCTACACCTTC
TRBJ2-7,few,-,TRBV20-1,CSARAGVPDEQYF,TGCAGTGCTAGAGCGGGAGTGCCGGACGAGCAGTACTTC
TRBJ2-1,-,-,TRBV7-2,CASSLGTARMFF,TGTGCCAGCAGCTTAGGGACGGCCCGGATGTTCTTC
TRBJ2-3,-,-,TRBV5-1,CASSLFIASRRVTDTQYF,TGCGCCAGCAGCTTGTTCATCGCTAGCCGGAGAGTCACAGATACGCAGTATTTT
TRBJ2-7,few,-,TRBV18,CASSRPLSAVDEQYF,TGTGCCAGCTCACGACCGCTTAGCGCTGTCGACGAGCAGTACTTC
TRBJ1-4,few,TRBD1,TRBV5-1,CANSGTGNEKLFF,TGCGCCAATTCCGGGACAGGGAATGAAAAACTGTTTTTT
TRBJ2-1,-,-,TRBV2,CASTPQGNAYNEQFF,TGTGCCAGCACCCCTCAGGGTAATGCATACAATGAGCAGTTCTTC
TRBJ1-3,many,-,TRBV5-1,CASSPLGRGSGNTIYF,TGCGCCAGCAGTCCCCTCGGACGAGGCTCTGGAAACACCATATATTTT
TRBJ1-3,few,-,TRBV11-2,CASSFSPGNGNTIYF,TGTGCCAGCAGCTTTTCCCCTGGGAATGGAAACACCATATATTTT
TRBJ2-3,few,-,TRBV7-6,CASSFWRTDTQYF,TGTGCCAGCAGCTTTTGGCGCACAGATACGCAGTATTTT
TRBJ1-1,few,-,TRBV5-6,CASSRNGMYTEAFF,TGTGCCAGCAGCCGGAATGGTATGTACACTGAAGCTTTCTTT
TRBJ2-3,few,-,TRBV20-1,CSAFHLAGKDTQYF,TGCAGTGCTTTTCACTTGGCGGGAAAAGATACGCAGTATTTT
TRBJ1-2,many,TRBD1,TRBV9,CASSVDPETGSEGYTF,TGTGCCAGCAGCGTAGATCCAGAGACAGGGTCGGAGGGCTACACCTTC
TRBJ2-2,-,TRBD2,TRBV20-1,CSATRLARNTGELFF,TGCAGTGCTACCAGACTAGCGCGAAACACCGGGGAGCTGTTTTTT
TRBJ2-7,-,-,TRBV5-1,CASSLVVATYEQYF,TGCGCCAGCAGCTTGGTTGTAGCGACCTACGAGCAGTACTTC
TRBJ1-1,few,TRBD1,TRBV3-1,CASSPAGQDTEAFF,TGTGCCAGCAGCCCGGCGGGACAGGACACTGAAGCTTTCTTT
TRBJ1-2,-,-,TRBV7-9,CASSLSDPLYGYTF,TGTGCCAGCAGCCTTTCGGACCCCCTTTATGGCTACACCTTC
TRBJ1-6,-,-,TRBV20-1,CSANGVVNSPLHF,TGCAGTGCCAACGGAGTCGTTAATTCACCCCTCCACTTT